This T cell receptor beta chain is from a study of shared clonotypes between healthy human individuals. Overall study: Per donor, CD8 memory used one plate, CD8 naive used two, CD4 memory used three and CD4 naive used three.

Regarding this clone: Its antigen remains unidentified. Within the sample, other DNA sequences also encode this same CDR3.

It was CD45RO-negative cells, positively selected for CCR7, that made up naive CD8 cells, with terminally differentiated effector memory CD45RA+ cells excluded. Study-level points and caveats: Only blood underwent sampling, and tissue repertoires likely differ. In the sorted subsets, rarefaction showed sequencing was incomplete despite large depth.

The CDR3 is 11 amino acids. The germline V gene has CDR1 GTSNPN and CDR2 SVGIG (reference sequence). The V end was cut by 4 bases, the J end by 7 bases, with 8 bases between. Execution of the assay was at deep level. The protocol was immunoSEQ multiplex PCR, while the TCRdb copy is restricted to in-frame clones and leaves out a portion. The table lists roughly 2 million clones, about 95% of them singletons. The chain joins TRBV30 to TRBJ2-1, with D possibly being TRBD1 (5 bases). This sequence originates from a man aged 18 to 30 in good health. The sequenced material came from naive CD8+ T cells sorted from blood. In nucleotides, the CDR3 is TGTGCCTGGAATCAGGGAAATGAGCAGTTCTTC. It specifies CAWNQGNEQFF.